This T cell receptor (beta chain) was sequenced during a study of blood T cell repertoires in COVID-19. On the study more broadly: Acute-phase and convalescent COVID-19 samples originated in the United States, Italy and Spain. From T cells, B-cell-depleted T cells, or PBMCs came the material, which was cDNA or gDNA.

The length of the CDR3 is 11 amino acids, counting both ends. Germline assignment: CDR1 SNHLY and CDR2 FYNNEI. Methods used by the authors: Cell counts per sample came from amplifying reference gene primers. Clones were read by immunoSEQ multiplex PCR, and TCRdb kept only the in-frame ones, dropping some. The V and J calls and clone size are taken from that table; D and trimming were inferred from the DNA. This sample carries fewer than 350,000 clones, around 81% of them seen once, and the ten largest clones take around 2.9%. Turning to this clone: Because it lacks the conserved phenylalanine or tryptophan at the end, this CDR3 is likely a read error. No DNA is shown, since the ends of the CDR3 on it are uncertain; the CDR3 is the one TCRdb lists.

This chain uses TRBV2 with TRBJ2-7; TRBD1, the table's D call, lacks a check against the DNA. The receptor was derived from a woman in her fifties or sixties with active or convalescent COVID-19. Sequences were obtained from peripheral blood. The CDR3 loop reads CASSDGIRYPP.